These T cell receptor beta chains were read from a single sample in a study of response to subunit inactivated influenza vaccine. MiXCR was run by TCRdb on the RT-PCR reads, yielding one entry per CDR3 protein. The top ten clones hold 26% of a sample with about 190,000 distinct CDR3 sequences, about an eighth of them seen once. The specimen was CD8+ T cells sorted from PBMCs, collected about 5 days after vaccination. These receptors were collected from a man aged 50-59 years who received an inactivated influenza vaccine. Both conserved end residues are part of each CDR3. The order of the fields is CDR3 protein, CDR3 DNA, V gene, J gene, clone size, D gene. D genes are given only for firm matches. Only some rows state a clone size, as once, few, many or a class for expanded clones.

CDR3aa: CATGTGNEQYF; CDR3nt: TGTGCCACCGGGACAGGGAACGAGCAGTACTTC; v_gene: TRBV24-1; j_gene: TRBJ2-7; abundance: .; d_gene: TRBD1
CDR3aa: CATSDLSTDNVLTF; CDR3nt: TGTGCCACCAGTGATTTAAGCACAGACAACGTCCTGACTTTC; v_gene: TRBV24-1; j_gene: TRBJ2-6; abundance: .; d_gene: .
CDR3aa: CASSSPSRENTQYF; CDR3nt: TGCGCCAGCAGCTCCCCCAGCCGGGAAAATACGCAGTATTTT; v_gene: TRBV5-1; j_gene: TRBJ2-3; abundance: .; d_gene: .
CDR3aa: CAISDAEIPGNTIYF; CDR3nt: TGTGCCATCAGTGACGCGGAGATTCCTGGAAACACCATATATTTT; v_gene: TRBV10-3; j_gene: TRBJ1-3; abundance: .; d_gene: .
CDR3aa: CASRKTSGLPEQYF; CDR3nt: TGTGCCAGCAGGAAGACTAGCGGCCTCCCGGAGCAGTACTTC; v_gene: TRBV12-3/TRBV12-4; j_gene: TRBJ2-7; abundance: many; d_gene: TRBD2
CDR3aa: CASSLAIAGSTDTQYF; CDR3nt: TGTGCCAGCAGCTTGGCCATAGCGGGAAGCACAGATACGCAGTATTTT; v_gene: TRBV3-1; j_gene: TRBJ2-3; abundance: .; d_gene: TRBD2
CDR3aa: CSARRLAGGKNTGELFF; CDR3nt: TGCAGTGCTAGACGACTAGCGGGGGGAAAGAACACCGGGGAGCTGTTTTTT; v_gene: TRBV20-1; j_gene: TRBJ2-2; abundance: few; d_gene: TRBD2
CDR3aa: CAWIGGHQETQYF; CDR3nt: TGTGCCTGGATCGGGGGTCACCAAGAGACCCAGTACTTC; v_gene: TRBV30; j_gene: TRBJ2-5; abundance: few; d_gene: .
CDR3aa: CASSMGPVGNEQYF; CDR3nt: TGTGCCAGTAGTATGGGGCCCGTGGGGAACGAGCAGTACTTC; v_gene: TRBV19; j_gene: TRBJ2-7; abundance: few; d_gene: .
CDR3aa: CASSWFRDNYNEQFF; CDR3nt: TGTGCCAGCAGTTGGTTTCGGGACAACTACAATGAGCAGTTCTTC; v_gene: TRBV7-9; j_gene: TRBJ2-1; abundance: few; d_gene: .
CDR3aa: CASSQGGQRVPEQFF; CDR3nt: TGCGCCAGCAGCCAAGGAGGGCAGCGGGTACCTGAGCAGTTCTTC; v_gene: TRBV4-3; j_gene: TRBJ2-1; abundance: few; d_gene: .
CDR3aa: CASSLQIVGSGGGQFF; CDR3nt: TGTGCCAGCAGCTTACAAATCGTCGGTAGCGGGGGGGGGCAGTTCTTC; v_gene: TRBV7-9; j_gene: TRBJ2-1; abundance: few; d_gene: TRBD2
CDR3aa: CASSQVDRVTYNEQFF; CDR3nt: TGCGCCAGCAGCCAAGTTGACAGGGTGACATACAATGAGCAGTTCTTC; v_gene: TRBV4-1; j_gene: TRBJ2-1; abundance: many; d_gene: TRBD1
CDR3aa: CASRGDREDEVHGELFF; CDR3nt: TGTGCCAGCAGGGGGGACCGGGAAGACGAGGTTCACGGGGAGCTGTTTTTT; v_gene: TRBV6-1; j_gene: TRBJ2-2; abundance: .; d_gene: .
CDR3aa: CASSVSSGSQETQYF; CDR3nt: TGTGCCAGCAGCGTATCTAGCGGATCCCAAGAGACCCAGTACTTC; v_gene: TRBV9; j_gene: TRBJ2-5; abundance: many; d_gene: TRBD2
CDR3aa: CSVAGGSFNEQFF; CDR3nt: TGCAGCGTTGCAGGTGGGAGCTTCAATGAGCAGTTCTTC; v_gene: TRBV29-1; j_gene: TRBJ2-1; abundance: .; d_gene: .
CDR3aa: CASSLISTEAFF; CDR3nt: TGTGCCAGCAGCTTAATATCCACTGAAGCTTTCTTT; v_gene: TRBV7-8; j_gene: TRBJ1-1; abundance: .; d_gene: .
CDR3aa: CASSSWDRGEETQYF; CDR3nt: TGTGCCAGCAGCTCATGGGACAGGGGAGAAGAGACCCAGTACTTC; v_gene: TRBV7-9; j_gene: TRBJ2-5; abundance: .; d_gene: TRBD1
CDR3aa: CASRGMGLAGGGTQYF; CDR3nt: TGTGCCAGCAGGGGAATGGGACTAGCGGGAGGTGGTACGCAGTATTTT; v_gene: TRBV27; j_gene: TRBJ2-3; abundance: few; d_gene: TRBD2
CDR3aa: CSVDSPPGASYNEQFF; CDR3nt: TGCAGCGTTGATTCCCCCCCGGGAGCATCCTACAATGAGCAGTTCTTC; v_gene: TRBV29-1; j_gene: TRBJ2-1; abundance: few; d_gene: .
CDR3aa: CASSFADRGSGYTF; CDR3nt: TGTGCCAGCAGCTTCGCGGACAGGGGAAGCGGCTACACCTTC; v_gene: TRBV7-9; j_gene: TRBJ1-2; abundance: .; d_gene: TRBD1
CDR3aa: CASSFFPGALAGELFF; CDR3nt: TGTGCCAGCAGTTTTTTTCCGGGGGCCCTAGCCGGGGAGCTGTTTTTT; v_gene: TRBV12-3/TRBV12-4; j_gene: TRBJ2-2; abundance: .; d_gene: .
CDR3aa: CASSPLGTGDGELFF; CDR3nt: TGTGCCAGCAGCCCCCTCGGGACAGGCGACGGGGAGCTGTTTTTT; v_gene: TRBV13; j_gene: TRBJ2-2; abundance: .; d_gene: TRBD1
CDR3aa: CASSLRTSGIYEQYF; CDR3nt: TGCGCCAGCAGCCTCCGGACTAGCGGGATATACGAGCAGTACTTC; v_gene: TRBV4-3; j_gene: TRBJ2-7; abundance: few; d_gene: TRBD2
CDR3aa: CASSYSWITVKMNTEAFF; CDR3nt: TGTGCCAGCAGTTACTCCTGGATTACCGTCAAAATGAACACTGAAGCTTTCTTT; v_gene: TRBV6-5; j_gene: TRBJ1-1; abundance: many; d_gene: .
CDR3aa: CASTAGGWSEAFF; CDR3nt: TGTGCCAGCACCGCGGGGGGTTGGAGTGAAGCTTTCTTT; v_gene: TRBV6-1; j_gene: TRBJ1-1; abundance: .; d_gene: .
CDR3aa: CASSLAGGQSYSPLHF; CDR3nt: TGCGCCAGCAGCTTGGCCGGGGGACAGAGCTATTCACCCCTCCACTTT; v_gene: TRBV5-1; j_gene: TRBJ1-6; abundance: few; d_gene: TRBD1
CDR3aa: CAIRTGVRTGELFF; CDR3nt: TGTGCCATCAGGACAGGGGTGAGAACCGGGGAGCTGTTTTTT; v_gene: TRBV10-3; j_gene: TRBJ2-2; abundance: few; d_gene: TRBD1
CDR3aa: CASSTPGTSADTQYF; CDR3nt: TGTGCCAGTAGCACACCCGGGACTAGCGCGGATACGCAGTATTTT; v_gene: TRBV19; j_gene: TRBJ2-3; abundance: .; d_gene: TRBD2
CDR3aa: CASSPPGLGAYEQYF; CDR3nt: TGTGCCAGCAGTCCGCCGGGATTAGGCGCCTACGAGCAGTACTTC; v_gene: TRBV28; j_gene: TRBJ2-7; abundance: few; d_gene: .
CDR3aa: CASSSGGGGPDQETQYF; CDR3nt: TGTGCCAGCAGCTCGGGCGGCGGGGGGCCCGACCAAGAGACCCAGTACTTC; v_gene: TRBV5-6; j_gene: TRBJ2-5; abundance: many; d_gene: TRBD2
CDR3aa: CASSYQPLGAGELFF; CDR3nt: TGTGCCAGCAGTTACCAACCTTTGGGGGCCGGGGAGCTGTTTTTT; v_gene: TRBV6-2/TRBV6-3; j_gene: TRBJ2-2; abundance: .; d_gene: .
CDR3aa: CSARDLGLALPKVGADEQFF; CDR3nt: TGCAGTGCTAGAGATCTGGGACTAGCGCTCCCGAAAGTAGGCGCGGATGAGCAGTTCTTC; v_gene: TRBV20-1; j_gene: TRBJ2-1; abundance: .; d_gene: TRBD2
CDR3aa: CASSGLAGGPRTGEQYF; CDR3nt: TGTGCCAGCAGTGGACTAGCGGGAGGACCCCGAACGGGAGAGCAGTACTTC; v_gene: TRBV12-3/TRBV12-4; j_gene: TRBJ2-7; abundance: .; d_gene: TRBD2
CDR3aa: CASRMGLAGFLEETQYF; CDR3nt: TGTGCCAGCAGAATGGGACTAGCGGGGTTCCTAGAAGAGACCCAGTACTTC; v_gene: TRBV28; j_gene: TRBJ2-5; abundance: .; d_gene: TRBD2
CDR3aa: CSVNSGTGLYGYTF; CDR3nt: TGCAGCGTAAACTCCGGGACAGGGCTTTATGGCTACACCTTC; v_gene: TRBV29-1; j_gene: TRBJ1-2; abundance: many; d_gene: TRBD1
CDR3aa: CASSQGVRSPDTQYF; CDR3nt: TGTGCCAGCAGCCAAGGGGTTAGGTCCCCAGATACGCAGTATTTT; v_gene: TRBV14; j_gene: TRBJ2-3; abundance: .; d_gene: .
CDR3aa: CASSPLKTGSFEQYF; CDR3nt: TGTGCCAGCAGCCCCCTCAAGACAGGATCCTTCGAGCAGTACTTC; v_gene: TRBV7-8; j_gene: TRBJ2-7; abundance: few; d_gene: .
CDR3aa: CASTDGTGINEQFF; CDR3nt: TGTGCCAGCACCGACGGGACAGGGATCAATGAGCAGTTCTTC; v_gene: TRBV6-1; j_gene: TRBJ2-1; abundance: few; d_gene: TRBD1
CDR3aa: CAITTGHNYGYTF; CDR3nt: TGTGCCATAACTACGGGACACAACTATGGCTACACCTTC; v_gene: TRBV30; j_gene: TRBJ1-2; abundance: few; d_gene: .
CDR3aa: CATSDRRFNEQFF; CDR3nt: TGTGCCACCAGTGATAGGAGGTTCAATGAGCAGTTCTTC; v_gene: TRBV24-1; j_gene: TRBJ2-1; abundance: few; d_gene: .
CDR3aa: CASSSPSSGSSYNEQFF; CDR3nt: TGTGCCAGCAGTTCTCCGTCGAGCGGGAGCTCCTACAATGAGCAGTTCTTC; v_gene: TRBV28; j_gene: TRBJ2-1; abundance: many; d_gene: TRBD2
CDR3aa: CASRGKLESPLHF; CDR3nt: TGTGCCAGCAGGGGGAAGTTGGAATCACCCCTCCACTTT; v_gene: TRBV12-3/TRBV12-4; j_gene: TRBJ1-6; abundance: .; d_gene: .
CDR3aa: CASSLSLSLGGNTEAFF; CDR3nt: TGTGCCAGCAGCCTATCCTTAAGTTTGGGGGGGAACACTGAAGCTTTCTTT; v_gene: TRBV7-9; j_gene: TRBJ1-1; abundance: few; d_gene: .
CDR3aa: CASSQGGEETQYF; CDR3nt: TGTGCCAGCAGTCAGGGAGGAGAGGAGACCCAGTACTTC; v_gene: TRBV12-3/TRBV12-4; j_gene: TRBJ2-5; abundance: few; d_gene: .
CDR3aa: CASSSTPGLIPHQPQHF; CDR3nt: TGTGCCAGCAGTTCTACCCCGGGACTGATCCCCCATCAGCCCCAGCATTTT; v_gene: TRBV12-3/TRBV12-4; j_gene: TRBJ1-5; abundance: .; d_gene: .
CDR3aa: CASSIPRDRVSEGYEQYF; CDR3nt: TGTGCCAGCAGTATCCCCCGGGACAGGGTTTCGGAAGGCTACGAGCAGTACTTC; v_gene: TRBV28; j_gene: TRBJ2-7; abundance: few; d_gene: TRBD1
CDR3aa: CASSLYSLGAQETQYF; CDR3nt: TGTGCCAGCAGTTTATATAGTCTGGGGGCCCAAGAGACCCAGTACTTC; v_gene: TRBV28; j_gene: TRBJ2-5; abundance: .; d_gene: .
CDR3aa: CASSQAGQSYEQYF; CDR3nt: TGTGCCAGCAGCCAAGCGGGACAGTCCTACGAGCAGTACTTC; v_gene: TRBV3-1; j_gene: TRBJ2-7; abundance: few; d_gene: TRBD1
CDR3aa: CASNRGYEQYF; CDR3nt: TGTGCCAGCAACAGGGGCTACGAGCAGTACTTC; v_gene: TRBV28; j_gene: TRBJ2-7; abundance: .; d_gene: TRBD1
CDR3aa: CASSQEIAGAYFFEQFF; CDR3nt: TGTGCCAGCAGCCAGGAAATAGCGGGGGCTTACTTTTTTGAGCAGTTCTTC; v_gene: TRBV4-2; j_gene: TRBJ2-1; abundance: .; d_gene: TRBD2
CDR3aa: CASRDPFSGGERNEQFF; CDR3nt: TGTGCCAGCAGGGACCCTTTTAGCGGGGGGGAACGCAATGAGCAGTTCTTC; v_gene: TRBV12-3/TRBV12-4; j_gene: TRBJ2-1; abundance: .; d_gene: TRBD2
CDR3aa: CASSQYDTQQGTQYF; CDR3nt: TGTGCCAGCAGTCAATATGACACCCAACAGGGTACGCAGTATTTT; v_gene: TRBV14; j_gene: TRBJ2-3; abundance: .; d_gene: .
CDR3aa: CASSQEWAFF; CDR3nt: TGTGCCAGCAGCCAAGAGTGGGCTTTCTTT; v_gene: TRBV14; j_gene: TRBJ1-1; abundance: .; d_gene: .
CDR3aa: CSVDGTPSSYNEQFF; CDR3nt: TGCAGCGTTGACGGGACCCCTAGCTCCTACAATGAGCAGTTCTTC; v_gene: TRBV29-1; j_gene: TRBJ2-1; abundance: few; d_gene: .
CDR3aa: CASSYSLAYSTDTQYF; CDR3nt: TGTGCCAGCAGTTACTCGTTAGCGTATAGCACAGATACGCAGTATTTT; v_gene: TRBV6-5; j_gene: TRBJ2-3; abundance: .; d_gene: .
CDR3aa: CAIKSGANVLTF; CDR3nt: TGTGCCATCAAATCTGGGGCCAACGTCCTGACTTTC; v_gene: TRBV7-9; j_gene: TRBJ2-6; abundance: .; d_gene: .